This TCR beta chain appears in the sequencing data of a study of T cell responses to AZD1222 COVID-19 vaccine. Study-wide context: Whether given at about 4 or about 12 weeks, second doses were pooled.

Note on this clone: Its matching antigen is unknown.

Notes on the study in general: Among AZD1222 vaccinees, only 5 to 7 were seropositive at baseline. Donors were largely white British and mainly female; clonal diversity was possibly underestimated.

Sequencing was performed with immunoSEQ multiplex PCR; in TCRdb, only in-frame clones are kept and a portion is missing. The sample has 140,000 to 150,000 clones, approximately 93% seen once. This clonotype was obtained from an adult in good health. The sequencing used peripheral blood, collected on day 0 of AZD1222 vaccination.

CDR3 protein: CAWSSGESNEKLFF. Here the CDR3 DNA reads TGTGCCTGGAGTTCGGGAGAGTCTAATGAAAAACTGTTTTTT. The rearrangement uses TRBV30 and TRBJ1-4; the D is unclear. The V and J ends lost 2 bases and 3 bases respectively, with 10 bases between them. This CDR3 contains 14 residues. Germline-derived CDR1 and CDR2 are GTSNPN and SVGIG (reference sequence).